This T cell receptor (beta chain) derives from a study of a mutant IDH1 vaccine in newly diagnosed glioma. Only in-frame clones appear in the TCRdb table, and some are missing; sequencing was by immunoSEQ multiplex PCR. The sample includes about 92,000 clones, around 82% of them seen just once. Germline lookup yields CDR1 SGHTA and CDR2 FQGNSA. The V end lost 4 bases, the J end lost 5 bases, and 11 bases lay between the germline ends. The CDR3 extends over 13 amino acids. As for time point: baseline, week 1 (first vaccination visit). The treatment was: pre-vaccination baseline after standard-of-care therapy.

The sample was PBMCs, taken from a glioma patient treated with radiotherapy, temozolomide or both. The TCR comes from a woman aged 50 to 60 with glioma. The chain has TRBV7-2 and TRBJ2-5, with D unclear. The CDR3 region is CASSSLGKETQYF. The CDR3 region has the DNA TGTGCCAGCAGCTCCCTGGGAAAGGAGACCCAGTACTTC.